This T cell receptor beta chain was retrieved from a study of monozygotic twins with inflammatory bowel disease. General study findings and limits: IBD patients showed reduced TCRbeta diversity (inverse Simpson) versus healthy co-twins.

The template-switching step introduced UMIs that carried a 6-nucleotide sample barcode. TCRdb reanalyzed the 5' RACE reads, giving one entry per CDR3 protein sequence and no DNA. Here the sample table reports roughly 160,000 distinct CDR3 sequences. With regard to this clonotype: The antigen remains undetermined.

The CDR3 consists of 12 residues. Germline-derived CDR1 and CDR2 are ENHRY and SYGVKD. Sequencing was carried out using blood. The origin of this receptor is a human donor with ulcerative colitis or Crohn's disease, or a healthy co-twin of an affected twin (not recorded which). V usage is TRBV10-3 and J usage is TRBJ1-2; TCRdb lists TRBD1, though no DNA is available to test this call. CDR3 sequence reads: CAIFPGDGGYTF.